This T cell receptor (beta chain) was sequenced for a study of cytomegalovirus exposure and HLA in healthy donors. About the study: Early release data held tens of millions of unique TCRs from HLA-typed donors. Among some 400 genotyped donors, about 80% fell in the Caucasian-associated ancestry cluster. Study-wide points: An analysis was carried out at a later point. It showed that HLA-associated TCR beta chains were more clonally expanded than equally common non-associated chains. In a later analysis, at a false discovery rate of 0.05, roughly 17,000 TCR beta sequences matched HLA alleles.

Note on this clone: What it binds is unknown.

Unmatched junction bases numbered 12, after V lost 6 bases and J lost 4 bases. The CDR3 has 16 residues. Germline CDR1 reads MDHEN; CDR2 reads SYDVKM. PCR was performed using 60 Vbeta and 13 Jbeta primers. The table came from immunoSEQ multiplex PCR; TCRdb's copy has only in-frame clones and leaves some out. Of roughly 120,000 clones in the sample, over 70% were seen once. Sequencing was done on a sample of PBMCs. The receptor comes from a woman in her 50s in good health and CMV-seropositive. This chain links TRBV28 with TRBJ1-5; 7 bases match TRBD1. The CDR3 bases are TGTGCCAGCAGGATCCAGGGGGGCGCGGGTAATCAGCCCCAGCATTTT. Amino acid sequence: CASRIQGGAGNQPQHF.